Below, one T cell receptor (beta chain) is given with its context. Combining a sample-barcoded 5' primer with a J-beta primer mix, a second PCR ran for about 7 to 12 cycles. TCRdb called the 5' RACE reads again in MiXCR, with one record for every CDR3 protein. The sample lists about 800,000 distinct CDR3 sequences, 25% occurring once. This sample is drawn from a study of blood T cells in healthy people across ages. Germline values: CDR1 SEHNR, CDR2 FQNEAQ (reference sequence). The CDR3 covers 14 residues. Trimming took 5 bases from V and 7 from J; bases not matched to a gene: 6. This same sample was also part of a study on T cells of mothers and their children.

The sample was blood. This sequence joins TRBV7-9 and TRBJ1-4; 8 bases align to TRBD1. The clonotype comes from a boy between 10 and 17 years old in good health. The CDR3 nucleotides read TGTGCCAGCAGCCGGAGACAGGGGTTTGAAAAACTGTTTTTT. Amino acids: CASSRRQGFEKLFF.